This TCR beta chain was sequenced in a study of PD-1 blockade in classical Hodgkin lymphoma. Each patient experienced a relapse that followed autologous stem cell transplantation, and brentuximab vedotin exposure varied. Looked up from germline, CDR1 is SEHNR and CDR2 is FQNEAQ (reference sequence). Trimming shortened V by 1 base and J by 5 bases, and 6 bases separated the two germline ends. The CDR3 is 12 amino acids. Some clones are missing from TCRdb's copy, which holds only in-frame ones; the method was immunoSEQ multiplex PCR. The sample yields fewer than 65,000 clones, around 90% seen once. The source is a human donor with classical Hodgkin lymphoma. The chain links TRBV7-9 to TRBJ2-7; D possibly corresponds to TRBD1 (5 bases). Sequenced material: peripheral blood mononuclear cells (PBMCs), taken at baseline. The CDR3 region has the DNA TGTGCCAGCAGCTTAGAAGGGGACGAGCAGTACTTC. It yields the protein CASSLEGDEQYF.